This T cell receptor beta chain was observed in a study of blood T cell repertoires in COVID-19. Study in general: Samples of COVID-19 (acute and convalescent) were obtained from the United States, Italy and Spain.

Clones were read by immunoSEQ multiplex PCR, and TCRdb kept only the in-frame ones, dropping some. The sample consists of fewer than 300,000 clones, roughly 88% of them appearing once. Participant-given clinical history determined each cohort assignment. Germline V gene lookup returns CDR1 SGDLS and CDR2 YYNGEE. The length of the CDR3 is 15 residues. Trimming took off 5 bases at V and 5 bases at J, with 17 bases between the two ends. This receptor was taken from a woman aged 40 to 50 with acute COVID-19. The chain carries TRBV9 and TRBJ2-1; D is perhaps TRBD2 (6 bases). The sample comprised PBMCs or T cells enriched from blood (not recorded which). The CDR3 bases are TGTGCCAGCAGTCTCACTAGCAAGCGGGACAATGAGCAGTTCTTC. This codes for CASSLTSKRDNEQFF.